This entry concerns a single T cell receptor (beta chain). Trimming removed 3 bases from V and 4 bases from J, with 9 bases in between. This CDR3 is 13 amino acids long. Germline CDR1 and CDR2: SGHTA and FQGNSA. The use of a sample-barcoded 5' primer and a J-beta primer mix characterized a second PCR of about 7 to 12 cycles. In TCRdb, the 5' RACE reads were re-called with MiXCR into one record per CDR3 protein. This table holds over a million distinct CDR3 sequences, approximately 26% found once. This sample is drawn from a study of blood T cells in healthy people across ages. These same data were also listed under a study on T cells of mothers and their children.

The clonotype comes from a girl aged 2 to 10 in good health. Sequencing input: blood. The chain uses TRBV7-2 and TRBJ1-2, with D tentatively TRBD1 (5 bases). CDR3 nucleotide sequence: TGTGCCAGCAGCTTCAGACAGCTCTATGGCTACACCTTC. Amino acid sequence: CASSFRQLYGYTF.